In its sample, the clone carrying this T cell receptor beta chain was seen many times. What it binds is not known. This specimen comes from a study of T-cell reconstitution after alpha-beta-depleted transplantation in children. V shed 11 bases and J 2 bases; nucleotides not matched to a gene: 12. CDR1 is MNHEY and CDR2 is SMNVEV in the germline V gene (reference sequence). This CDR3 is 14 amino acids long. TCRbeta library preparation incorporated unique molecular identifiers. TCRdb itself ran the PCR reads through MiXCR, one entry per CDR3 protein. The repertoire holds 400,000 to 550,000 distinct CDR3 sequences, with 8% to 11% as singletons. The study, taken as a whole, reports: T-cell numbers and diversity one year post-transplant derived largely from freshly generated T cells. There were some patients whose high TCRbeta diversity at day 60 came from surviving recipient T cells and thymic progenitors. Reports say that about two months after transplant, the alpha-beta T cells came out of several hundred graft clones that had expanded.

The clonotype originates from a child between 2 and 9 years old with inherited bone marrow failure, due to receive a stem cell transplant. J is TRBJ2-7 and V is TRBV27, with 7 nucleotides matching TRBD1. The sequenced sample was PBMCs, obtained before TCRalphabeta/CD19-depleted stem cell transplant. Here the CDR3 reads CAPNTGQGAYEQYF. DNA of the CDR3: TGTGCCCCCAATACGGGGCAGGGGGCCTACGAGCAGTACTTC.